The entry that follows covers one T cell receptor beta chain sequence. The V end lost 3 bases, the J end lost 2 bases, and 14 bases lay between the germline ends. Germline loops: CDR1 MNHGY, CDR2 SVAAGI. This CDR3 has 15 amino acids. Patients between 18 and 65 years old had hyperthyroidism, newly diagnosed and lasting under 2 months. Diagnoses were made from clinical symptoms, serum measures (thyroxine and TRAb), thyroid ultrasound and orbital computed tomography. The source material, RNA transcripts, was used to amplify TCR beta CDR3 regions. A first-round RT-PCR of the TCR CDR3 used the HTBI primer set. TCRdb re-called the multiplex PCR reads with MiXCR, one entry per CDR3 protein. The sample shows around 350,000 distinct CDR3 sequences, less than 20% of them seen only once. The data derive from a study of T cells in Graves' hyperthyroidism and ophthalmopathy.

The J gene is TRBJ2-7, the V gene TRBV6-9; D is possibly TRBD2 (6 bases). The sample was blood. The receptor was isolated from a young woman with Graves' hyperthyroidism that later progressed to Graves' ophthalmopathy. CDR3 nucleotide sequence: TGTGCCAGCAGTTACGCGGAGGGAGAGGCCTACGAGCAGTACTTC. It yields the protein CASSYAEGEAYEQYF.